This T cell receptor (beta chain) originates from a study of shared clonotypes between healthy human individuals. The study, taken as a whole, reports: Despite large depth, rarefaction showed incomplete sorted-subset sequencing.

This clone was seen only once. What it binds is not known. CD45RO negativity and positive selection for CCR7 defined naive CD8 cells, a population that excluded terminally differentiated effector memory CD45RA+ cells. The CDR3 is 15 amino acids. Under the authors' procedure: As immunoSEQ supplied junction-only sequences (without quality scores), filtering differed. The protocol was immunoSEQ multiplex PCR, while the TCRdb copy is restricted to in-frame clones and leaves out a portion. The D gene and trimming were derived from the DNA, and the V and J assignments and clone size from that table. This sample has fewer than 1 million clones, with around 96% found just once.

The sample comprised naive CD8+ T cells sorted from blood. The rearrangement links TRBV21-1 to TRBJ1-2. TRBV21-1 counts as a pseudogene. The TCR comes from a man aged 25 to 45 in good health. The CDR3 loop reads CASSNRGGLNYGYTF. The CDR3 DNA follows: TGTGCCAGCAGCAATAGGGGGGGGTTGAACTATGGCTACACCTTC.